The subject of this entry is one T cell receptor beta chain. It lacks a known antigen. Qualities for individual bases were not recorded, and no much larger clone is one base off. Other DNA sequences in the sample encode the same CDR3. Using the deep immunoSEQ assay, multiplex PCR amplified TCR CDR3 regions from genomic DNA. Genomic DNA extracted from each cell subset was distributed evenly over all wells of several immunoSEQ 96-well plates, and each plate served as one replicate. For unsorted PBMC, about 270 ng of genomic DNA, equivalent to about 32,000 T cell genomes, went into each replicate PCR. Genomic DNA from unsorted PBMC was sequenced over ten immunoSEQ deep assay plates. Purified libraries were quantified with a Qubit 3.0 fluorometer, sized on a Bioanalyzer 2100, and re-quantified with the KAPA Library Quantification kit. Every immunoSEQ 96-well plate was sequenced on a dedicated single-read 150-cycle Illumina NextSeq 550 flow cell. As for the original processing: Because the immunoSEQ output held only junctional sequences and lacked quality scores, the filtering could not match the filtering applied to full-length reads. Sequences were annotated with PyIR, a Python wrapper for IgBLAST v1.9, using IMGT germline references to assign V/J genes and CDR3. Reads were removed for weak V/J assignments (E-value above 1e-6), missing CDR3, stop codons, out-of-frame junctions, or ambiguous translated residues. V3J clonotypes were defined by identical inferred V gene, J gene, and CDR3 amino acid sequence. Percentage overlap between repertoires was computed as shared unique clonotypes divided by the size of the smaller repertoire. Repertoire richness was assessed with RTK rarefaction, the Chao1 estimator, and Recon v2.1 estimates of unobserved clonotypes. TCRdb obtained this table from immuneACCESS and retained in-frame rearrangements with V and J assigned. These tables miss some clones; where compared with another copy, unresolved V genes account for less than half of the shortfall, and the remainder is unexplained. V, J and clone size are those of that table, while D and trimming were read from the DNA. In this sample the table shows about 530,000 clones, roughly 85% of which occur a single time. The top ten clonotypes cover about an eighth of the sample.

Donors were healthy HIV-negative adults with no recently reported acute infections or vaccinations. Every donor was a Caucasian adult living in Nashville, Tennessee, USA. For unsorted samples, some 90 million PBMCs were counted, and genomic DNA was extracted using the QIAamp DNA Blood Mini kit. Blood was collected by leukapheresis, and PBMCs were isolated by Ficoll-Histopaque density gradient centrifugation and then cryopreserved in liquid nitrogen vapor phase. This specimen belongs to a study of shared clonotypes between healthy human individuals (dated by TCRdb to between 2020 and 2021). Study-level background: A couple of women and three men aged 18 to 49 years were included in the cohort. To estimate repertoire size and how much clonotype sharing occurs between individuals, the study deeply sequenced the blood TCR repertoires of roughly 5 healthy adults. Libraries were prepared and TCR repertoires were sequenced by different laboratories using diverse techniques, in order to increase sequencing depth and limit assay-specific biases. Each donor's leukapheresis produced roughly between roughly 0.85 and 9.5 billion PBMCs.

General conclusions and limits of the study: Pairwise subsampling indicated that sequencing depth was expected to affect the degree of clonotype sharing among donors. Sampling was restricted to blood, and TCR repertoires in tissue are likely to differ from TCR repertoires in blood. Because the study included a small number of donors, the genetic and exposure-history diversity represented was limited.

Per the germline V gene, MDHEN is the CDR1 and SYDVKM is the CDR2. V loses 3 bases of germline sequence and J loses 2 bases, and the interval between the two ends is 8 bases. The CDR3 contains 13 residues, cysteine and phenylalanine counted. The kept DNA is CDR3 alone, 39 bases in frame from the first base. The rearranged segments are TRBV28 and TRBJ2-7; confidence is insufficient to name the D gene. The sequencing sample was made of PBMCs. The receptor was derived from a woman aged 35 to 49 in good health. Some clones in this sample may be carry-over from other donors' samples. The DNA reads as follows: TGTGCCAGCAGTTTGGGGTCTCCCTACGAGCAGTACTTC. Its protein is CASSLGSPYEQYF.